The 11 T cell receptor beta chains listed next were all sequenced from one sample in a study of cytomegalovirus exposure and HLA in healthy donors. This PCR relied on a set of 60 Vbeta primers and 13 Jbeta primers. The protocol was immunoSEQ multiplex PCR, while the TCRdb copy is restricted to in-frame clones and leaves out a portion. The repertoire consists of about 130,000 clones, with over 75% occurring once and the leading ten covering 4%. The sequenced material came from PBMCs. The origin of the receptors is a man between 18 and 35 years old in good health and CMV-seropositive.

The chain links TRBV12-5 to TRBJ1-1, with TRBD1 as a possible D gene (6 bases). CDR3 length: 13 amino acids. Deletions cut 4 bases from V and 4 bases from J, with 10 bases between. Germline CDR1 reads LGHNT; CDR2 reads FRNRAP. The CDR3 bases are TGTGCTAGTGGTTACCAGGGGACCACTGAAGCTTTCTTT. Amino acid sequence: CASGYQGTTEAFF.

The chain couples TRBV28 to TRBJ2-6, with 7 bases identical to TRBD2. Germline V gene lookup returns CDR1 MDHEN and CDR2 SYDVKM. CDR3 length: 17 amino acids. J was trimmed by 1 base and V by 5 bases; bases with no gene match: 8. CDR3 sequence (DNA): TGTGCCAGCAGTCCCTCGGGGGGAGGATCTGGGGCCAACGTCCTGACTTTC. Translating it yields CASSPSGGGSGANVLTF.

This chain connects TRBV15 to TRBJ2-2; D is uncertain. This CDR3 has 17 residues. CDR1 LNHNV and CDR2 YYDKDF come from the germline V gene (reference sequence). V was clipped by 0 bases and J by 0 bases, with 11 bases between them. CDR3 sequence (DNA): TGTGCCACCAGCAGAGATTTGGTAGTCCCGAACACCGGGGAGCTGTTTTTT. Its translation is CATSRDLVVPNTGELFF.

This sequence joins TRBV9 and TRBJ2-7; 12 bases are a match to TRBD1. The trim removed 0 bases at V and 5 bases at J, leaving 6 bases unmatched. The CDR3 sequence is 16 residues long. Per the germline V gene, CDR1 is SGDLS and CDR2 is YYNGEE. The CDR3 DNA follows: TGTGCCAGCAGCGTAGAGGGACAGGGGGCTGTCGACGAGCAGTACTTC. Translation: CASSVEGQGAVDEQYF.

The chain uses TRBV7-2 and TRBJ2-2; D might be TRBD2 (5 bases). From germline, CDR1 is SGHTA and CDR2 FQGNSA. The CDR3 is 16 amino acids. Trimming stripped 0 bases from V and 7 bases from J, with 15 bases between. CDR3 nucleotide sequence: TGTGCCAGCAGCTTAGCGCAACCAGGAGAGGGCGGGGAGCTGTTTTTT. Protein: CASSLAQPGEGGELFF.

This clone was detected only a few times. The rearrangement links TRBV5-6 to TRBJ2-7; 10 positions match TRBD1. This CDR3 is 14 amino acids long. V lost 7 bases, J lost 0 bases, and 4 bases stayed unmatched. CDR1 is SGHDT and CDR2 is YYEEEE in the germline V gene. The DNA for the CDR3 is TGTGCCAGCGGAGGACAGGGGGACTCCTACGAGCAGTACTTC. It specifies CASGGQGDSYEQYF.

The rearrangement links TRBV19 to TRBJ2-7, with 9 positions matching TRBD2. This CDR3 comprises 15 residues. V lost 6 bases to trimming and J lost 0 bases; unmatched junction nucleotides: 6. Germline V gene lookup returns CDR1 LNHDA and CDR2 SQIVND (reference sequence). CDR3 coding DNA: TGTGCCAGTAGCTGGACTAGCGAGAGCTCCTACGAGCAGTACTTC. Protein sequence: CASSWTSESSYEQYF.

The chain recombines TRBV7-2 with TRBJ2-2; 7 nucleotides match TRBD2. V lost 2 bases, J lost 4 bases, and 7 bases stayed unmatched. Germline V lookup: CDR1 SGHTA, CDR2 FQGNSA. This CDR3 comprises 16 residues. The CDR3 region has the DNA TGTGCCAGCAGCTTATCGTCGGGAGGCTTCACCGGGGAGCTGTTTTTT. Translated, it gives CASSLSSGGFTGELFF.

This clone was observed a single time. The chain joins TRBV2 to TRBJ2-3; perhaps TRBD2 as D (6 bases). The CDR3 is made up of 12 amino acids. The germline V and J ends were trimmed by 6 bases and 4 bases, with 8 bases remaining between them. Germline V gene lookup returns CDR1 SNHLY and CDR2 FYNNEI. CDR3 sequence: CASRTSPDTQYF. In DNA form, the CDR3 reads TGTGCCAGCAGGACTAGTCCAGATACGCAGTATTTT.

The rearrangement links TRBV2 to TRBJ1-2; TRBD1 is a possible D gene (5 bases). Germline V gene lookup returns CDR1 SNHLY and CDR2 FYNNEI. V was pared by 7 bases and J by 0 bases, with 12 bases between. CDR3 length: 14 residues. CDR3 sequence (DNA): TGTGCCAGCAAAAGAGACAGCTCTAACTATGGCTACACCTTC. As protein: CASKRDSSNYGYTF.

J is TRBJ1-6 and V is TRBV4-2; D is unclear. This CDR3 is built from 16 residues. Germline-derived CDR1 and CDR2 are LGHNA and YNFKEQ. Trimming took off 4 bases at V and 0 bases at J, with 10 bases between the two ends. The CDR3 sequence is CASSPSRDSYNSPLHF. The CDR3 region has the DNA TGTGCCAGCAGCCCATCGAGGGACTCCTATAATTCACCCCTCCACTTT.